These T cell receptor beta chains were read from a single sample in a study of vaccination and CD4 T cells after COVID-19. Which antigens these TCRs recognize remains unknown. One entry per CDR3 protein results from TCRdb running MiXCR on the PCR reads. The data hold some 14,000 distinct CDR3 sequences, with less than 30% observed a single time. This specimen was CD4+ T cells from blood, cultured in vitro, taken before SARS-CoV-2 vaccination. All receptors come from a human donor who received a COVID-19 vaccine. CDR3s include the opening cysteine and the closing phenylalanine or tryptophan. The D gene is left open where the match is weak. Clone size is not always given. Where it is, it says once, few, many or a class for expanded clones.

-	TRBV6-1	TRBD1	TRBJ2-7	CASSRQGYEQYF	TGTGCCAGCAGTAGACAGGGTTACGAGCAGTACTTC
-	TRBV7-2	-	TRBJ1-2	CASSLAGVSYGYTF	TGTGCCAGCAGCTTAGCGGGGGTTTCCTATGGCTACACCTTC
-	TRBV12-3/TRBV12-4	-	TRBJ2-3	CASSSRRTLPSTDTQYF	TGTGCCAGCAGTTCCCGAAGGACTCTTCCTAGCACAGATACGCAGTATTTT
-	TRBV24-1	-	TRBJ2-5	CATSDPRLQETQYF	TGTGCCACCAGTGACCCCCGGTTACAAGAGACCCAGTACTTC
-	TRBV6-1	TRBD1	TRBJ1-4	CASSALNPQGGEKLFF	TGTGCCAGCAGCGCCTTGAACCCGCAGGGGGGTGAAAAACTGTTTTTT
-	TRBV20-1	-	TRBJ2-3	CSPGAASETDTQYF	TGCAGTCCAGGGGCGGCTAGCGAAACAGATACGCAGTATTTT
-	TRBV5-4	TRBD2	TRBJ2-3	CASSSRGYTDTQYF	TGTGCCAGCAGCTCGCGGGGGTACACAGATACGCAGTATTTT
-	TRBV10-1	-	TRBJ2-3	CASSEAPGTDTQYF	TGCGCCAGCAGTGAGGCCCCAGGGACCGATACGCAGTATTTT
-	TRBV30	TRBD2	TRBJ2-7	CAWSVTSGGFEQYF	TGTGCCTGGAGTGTAACTAGCGGGGGATTCGAGCAGTACTTC
-	TRBV12-3/TRBV12-4	TRBD1	TRBJ1-5	CASSGQGNQPQHF	TGTGCCAGCAGCGGACAGGGGAATCAGCCCCAGCATTTT
-	TRBV7-8	TRBD1	TRBJ1-1	CASSLSRGLTEAFF	TGTGCCAGCAGCTTAAGCAGGGGGCTCACTGAAGCTTTCTTT
-	TRBV20-1	-	TRBJ2-2	CSARDQTQNTGELFF	TGCAGTGCTAGAGATCAGACTCAAAACACCGGGGAGCTGTTTTTT
-	TRBV21-1	-	TRBJ1-1	CASSKATRTGPNTEAFF	TGTGCCAGCAGCAAAGCCACTAGGACAGGACCGAACACTGAAGCTTTCTTT
few	TRBV11-3	-	TRBJ2-7	CASSQAGRFYEQYF	TGTGCCAGCAGCCAGGCGGGCCGTTTCTACGAGCAGTACTTC
-	TRBV2	-	TRBJ1-3	CASTRTAGNTIYF	TGTGCCAGCACCCGGACTGCTGGAAACACCATATATTTT
-	TRBV7-2	-	TRBJ1-2	CASSPTSSSPGYYGYTF	TGTGCCAGCAGCCCGACGTCTTCCTCACCTGGGTACTATGGCTACACCTTC
-	TRBV30	-	TRBJ1-1	CAWSMGGGENTEAFF	TGTGCCTGGAGTATGGGGGGGGGAGAGAACACTGAAGCTTTCTTT
-	TRBV12-3/TRBV12-4	TRBD2	TRBJ2-7	CASSLGLAGTYEQYF	TGTGCCAGCAGTCTGGGACTAGCGGGGACCTACGAGCAGTACTTC
few	TRBV20-1	-	TRBJ1-2	CSADVRTNYGYTF	TGCAGTGCTGATGTACGGACTAACTATGGCTACACCTTC
few	TRBV20-1	TRBD2	TRBJ2-1	CSARALAGVDEQFF	TGCAGTGCTAGAGCCCTAGCGGGGGTCGATGAGCAGTTCTTC
-	TRBV6-1	TRBD2	TRBJ2-3	CASSERKPTIGAGGPGTQYF	TGTGCCAGCAGTGAAAGGAAACCAACTATAGGAGCGGGGGGGCCGGGTACGCAGTATTTT
-	TRBV11-3	-	TRBJ2-1	CASSLDRDNEQFF	TGTGCCAGCAGCTTAGACAGGGACAATGAGCAGTTCTTC
-	TRBV7-6	TRBD1	TRBJ1-6	CASSGDREGNSPLHF	TGTGCCAGCAGCGGAGACAGGGAGGGTAATTCACCCCTCCACTTT
-	TRBV5-5	-	TRBJ1-5	CASSLERGALNQPQHF	TGTGCCAGCAGCTTGGAGAGAGGGGCGCTCAATCAGCCCCAGCATTTT
-	TRBV10-3	TRBD1	TRBJ1-4	CAITRDRDEKLFF	TGTGCCATCACCCGGGACAGGGATGAAAAACTGTTTTTT
-	TRBV7-2	-	TRBJ2-5	CASSFGTRAPGGEETQYF	TGTGCCAGCAGCTTCGGAACCCGGGCTCCAGGAGGGGAGGAGACCCAGTACTTC
-	TRBV2	TRBD1	TRBJ1-5	CASSGRTGGIQPQHF	TGTGCCAGCAGTGGAAGGACAGGGGGCATCCAGCCCCAGCATTTT
few	TRBV15	-	TRBJ1-5	CATSRDGSDQPQHF	TGTGCCACCAGCAGAGATGGGAGCGATCAGCCCCAGCATTTT
-	TRBV27	-	TRBJ2-7	CASRKYPGQSYEQYF	TGTGCCAGCAGAAAATACCCTGGACAGTCCTACGAGCAGTACTTC